The T cell receptor beta chain under discussion was sequenced for a study of cytomegalovirus exposure and HLA in healthy donors. Study at large: Out of about 180 million T cells, an earlier analysis found some 110 million unique TCR beta sequences in total. Among the 300 to 500 genotyped donors, more than 70% were placed in the Caucasian-associated ancestry cluster.

This CDR3 is 13 amino acids long. Germline values: CDR1 ENHRY, CDR2 SYGVKD. V gave up 4 bases and J gave up 11 bases, with 17 bases separating them. Points from the study as a whole: In presence/absence analyses, roughly uniform sequencing depth across donors was assumed. Being productive about 90% or about 30% of the time was typical of most TCR beta V segments in an earlier analysis.

As to this clone: Its antigen remains unidentified.

Primers: 60 Vbeta forward and 13 Jbeta reverse. Here immunoSEQ multiplex PCR was the method, and the copy in TCRdb shows in-frame clones only, minus some. The sample holds approximately 140,000 clones, about three quarters seen once. The sample was PBMCs. The rearrangement uses TRBV10-3 and TRBJ1-1; tentative D call: TRBD1 (5 bases). The TCR was taken from a woman in her sixties or seventies in good health and CMV-seropositive. The CDR3 region has the DNA TGTGCCATCAGTGCCCCGGGTGGGGCCAGGGCTTTCTTT. This encodes CAISAPGGARAFF.